This T cell receptor (beta chain) emerged from a study of cytomegalovirus exposure and HLA in healthy donors. 60 Vbeta and 13 Jbeta primers were used in PCR. TCRdb keeps only in-frame clones here, not all; method: immunoSEQ multiplex PCR. Here the sample spans about 160,000 clones, over 75% being singletons. Source material: PBMCs. This receptor was taken from a young woman in good health and CMV-seronegative.

In nucleotides, the CDR3 is TGTGCCAGCACGCGGAGCTCCTACGAGCAGTACTTC. As protein: CASTRSSYEQYF. The chain is built from TRBV28 and TRBJ2-5; D not certain. The end of the DNA aligns better with TRBJ2-7, so the J call may be wrong. CDR1 MDHEN and CDR2 SYDVKM come from the germline V gene. The CDR3 extends over 12 amino acids.